The sequence of this TCR beta chain was determined in a study of shared clonotypes between healthy human individuals. Study-wide context: Three CD4 naive, three CD4 memory, two CD8 naive and one CD8 memory plate were used per donor. Notes on the study in general: The four-donor shared clonotypes exceeded non-shared clonotypes in generation probability, with non-shared ones scoring lower.

Those who donated, Caucasian adults without exception, all lived in Nashville, Tennessee. As for this clone: Its specificity is unknown.

Germline assignment: CDR1 LNHDA and CDR2 SQIVND (reference sequence). The CDR3 runs 14 residues. J lost 7 bases, V lost 9 bases, and 12 bases had no gene match. Repertoires were generated with immunoSEQ multiplex PCR, while TCRdb's copy carries only in-frame clones and drops some. The table records about 1.5 million clones, 95% to 97% of them present only once. The sequencing input was naive CD4+ T cells sorted from blood. Subset described: CD45RA+ positively selected. The chain carries TRBV19 and TRBJ1-5, with 7 bases that match TRBD1. The sequence was obtained from a man aged 25 to 40 in good health. CDR3 loop: CASDPGGAVQPQHF. Written as DNA, the CDR3 is TGTGCCAGCGACCCAGGGGGGGCTGTACAGCCCCAGCATTTT.